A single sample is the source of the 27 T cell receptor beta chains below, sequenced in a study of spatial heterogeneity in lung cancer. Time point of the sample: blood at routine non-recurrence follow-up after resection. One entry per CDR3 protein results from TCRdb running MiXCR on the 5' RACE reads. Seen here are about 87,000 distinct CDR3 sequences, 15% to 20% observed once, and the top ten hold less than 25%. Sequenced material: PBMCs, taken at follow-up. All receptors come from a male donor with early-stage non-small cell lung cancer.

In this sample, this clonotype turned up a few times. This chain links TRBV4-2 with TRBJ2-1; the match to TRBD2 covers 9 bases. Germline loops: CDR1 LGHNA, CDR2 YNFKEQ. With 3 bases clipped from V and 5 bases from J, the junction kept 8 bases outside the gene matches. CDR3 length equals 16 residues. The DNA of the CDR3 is TGTGCCAGCAGCCAGACCGGGACTAGCTCAAACAATGAGCAGTTCTTC. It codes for CASSQTGTSSNNEQFF.

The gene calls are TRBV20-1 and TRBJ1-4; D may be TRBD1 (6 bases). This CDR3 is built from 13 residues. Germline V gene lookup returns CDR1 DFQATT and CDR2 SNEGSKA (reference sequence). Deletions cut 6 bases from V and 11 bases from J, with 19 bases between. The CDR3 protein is CSADPGHVNKLFF. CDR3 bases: TGCAGTGCGGACCCGGGACACGTTAATAAACTGTTTTTT.

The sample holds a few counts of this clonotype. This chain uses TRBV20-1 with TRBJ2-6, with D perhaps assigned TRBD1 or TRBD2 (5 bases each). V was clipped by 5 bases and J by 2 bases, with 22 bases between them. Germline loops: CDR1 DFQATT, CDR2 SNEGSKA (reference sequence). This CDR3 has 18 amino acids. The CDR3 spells CSARDPRELRAGANVLTF. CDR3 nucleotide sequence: TGCAGTGCTCGGGACCCCCGAGAATTGAGGGCTGGGGCCAACGTCCTGACTTTC.

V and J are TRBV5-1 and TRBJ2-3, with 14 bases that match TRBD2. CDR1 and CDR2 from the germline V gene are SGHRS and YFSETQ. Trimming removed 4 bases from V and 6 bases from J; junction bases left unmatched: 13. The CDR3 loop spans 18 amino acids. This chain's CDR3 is CASSLTGTSGGKGDTQYF. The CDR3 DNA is TGCGCCAGCAGCCTAACCGGGACTAGCGGGGGAAAGGGGGATACGCAGTATTTT.

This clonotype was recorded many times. In DNA, the CDR3 is TGCGCCAGCAGCGCTGGCAGGGTTAGTTACAATGAGCAGTTCTTC. Translation: CASSAGRVSYNEQFF. The chain has TRBV5-1 and TRBJ2-1; TRBD1 might be the D (5 bases). The CDR3 totals 15 residues. Trimming removed 4 bases from V and 4 bases from J, with 15 bases in between. Germline CDR1 and CDR2: SGHRS and YFSETQ. The complete variable domain, with remaining parts taken from reference TRBV5-1 and TRBJ2-1, reads KAGVTQTPRYLIKTRGQQVTLSCSPISGHRSVSWYQQTPGQGLQFLFEYFSETQRNKGNFPGRFSGRQFSNSRSEMNVSTLELGDSALYLCASSAGRVSYNEQFFGPGTRLTVL.

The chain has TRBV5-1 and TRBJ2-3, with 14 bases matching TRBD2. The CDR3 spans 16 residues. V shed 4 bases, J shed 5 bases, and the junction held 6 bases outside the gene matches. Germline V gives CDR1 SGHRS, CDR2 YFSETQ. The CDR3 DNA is TGCGCCAGCAGCCTGACTAGCGGGGGGGGCAAAGATACGCAGTATTTT. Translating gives CASSLTSGGGKDTQYF. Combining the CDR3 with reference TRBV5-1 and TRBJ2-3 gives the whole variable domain KAGVTQTPRYLIKTRGQQVTLSCSPISGHRSVSWYQQTPGQGLQFLFEYFSETQRNKGNFPGRFSGRQFSNSRSEMNVSTLELGDSALYLCASSLTSGGGKDTQYFGPGTRLTVL.

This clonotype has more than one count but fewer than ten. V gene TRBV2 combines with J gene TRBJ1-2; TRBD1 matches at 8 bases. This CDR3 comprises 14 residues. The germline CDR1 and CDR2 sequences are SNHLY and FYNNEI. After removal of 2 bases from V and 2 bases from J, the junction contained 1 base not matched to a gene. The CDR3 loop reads CASSEWDRNYGYTF. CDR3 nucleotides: TGTGCCAGCAGTGAATGGGACAGGAACTATGGCTACACCTTC.

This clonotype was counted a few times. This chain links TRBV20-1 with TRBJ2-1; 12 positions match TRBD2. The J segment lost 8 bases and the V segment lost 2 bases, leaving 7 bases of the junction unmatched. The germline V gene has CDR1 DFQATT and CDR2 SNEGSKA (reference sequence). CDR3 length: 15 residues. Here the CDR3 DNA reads TGCAGTGCTAGATCAGGACTAGCGGGGAGAGATGAGCAGTTCTTC. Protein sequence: CSARSGLAGRDEQFF.

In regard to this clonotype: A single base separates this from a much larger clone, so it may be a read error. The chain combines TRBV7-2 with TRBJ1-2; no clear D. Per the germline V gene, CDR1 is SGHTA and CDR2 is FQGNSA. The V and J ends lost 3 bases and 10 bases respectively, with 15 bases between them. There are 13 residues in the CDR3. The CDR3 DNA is TGTGCCAGCAGCTTCCTAGACTTGCGTGCCTACACCTTC. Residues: CASSFLDLRAYTF.

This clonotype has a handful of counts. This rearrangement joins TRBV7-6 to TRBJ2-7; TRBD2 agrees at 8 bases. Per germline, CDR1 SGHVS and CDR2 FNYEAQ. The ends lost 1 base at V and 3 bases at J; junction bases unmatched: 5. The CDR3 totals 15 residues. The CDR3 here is CASSLVRGANYEQYV. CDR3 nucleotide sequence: TGTGCCAGCAGCTTAGTGCGGGGGGCCAACTACGAGCAGTACGTC.

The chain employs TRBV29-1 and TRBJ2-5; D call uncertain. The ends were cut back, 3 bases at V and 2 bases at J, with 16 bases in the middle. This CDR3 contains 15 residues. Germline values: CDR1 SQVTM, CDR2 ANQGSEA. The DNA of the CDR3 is TGCAGCGTTGAGGGATGGAGACAAGCACAAGAGACCCAGTACTTC. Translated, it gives CSVEGWRQAQETQYF.

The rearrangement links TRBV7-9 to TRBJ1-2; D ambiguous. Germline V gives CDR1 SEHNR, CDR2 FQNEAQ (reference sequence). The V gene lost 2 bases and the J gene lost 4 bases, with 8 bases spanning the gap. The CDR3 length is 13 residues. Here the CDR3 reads CASSLSQSYGYTF. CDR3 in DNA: TGTGCCAGCAGCTTATCACAGTCCTATGGCTACACCTTC.

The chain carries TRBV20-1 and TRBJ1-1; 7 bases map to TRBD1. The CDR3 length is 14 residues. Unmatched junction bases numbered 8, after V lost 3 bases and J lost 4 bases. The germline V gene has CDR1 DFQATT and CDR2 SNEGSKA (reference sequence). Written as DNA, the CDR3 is TGCAGTGCTAGCTTGACAGGGATCGGCACTGAAGCTTTCTTT. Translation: CSASLTGIGTEAFF.

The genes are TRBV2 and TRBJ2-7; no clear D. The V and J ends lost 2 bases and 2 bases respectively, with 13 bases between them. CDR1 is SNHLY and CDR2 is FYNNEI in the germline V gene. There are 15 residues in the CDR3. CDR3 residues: CASSETVAYTYEQYF. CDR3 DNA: TGTGCCAGCAGTGAAACCGTTGCCTATACCTACGAGCAGTACTTC.

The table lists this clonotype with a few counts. The CDR3 reads CASSRGSLDTDTQYF. The CDR3 nucleotides read TGCGCCAGCAGCCGCGGGAGCCTAGACACAGATACGCAGTATTTT. The chain couples TRBV4-3 to TRBJ2-3; 7 bases agree with TRBD2. Trimming took 4 bases from V and 2 from J; bases not matched to a gene: 6. This CDR3 is built from 15 residues. Germline CDR1 and CDR2: LGHNA and YSLEER.

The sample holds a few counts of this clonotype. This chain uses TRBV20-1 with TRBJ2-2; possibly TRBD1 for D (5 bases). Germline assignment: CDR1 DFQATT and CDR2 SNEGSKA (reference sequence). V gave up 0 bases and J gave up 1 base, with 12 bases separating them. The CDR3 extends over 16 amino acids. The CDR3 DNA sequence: TGCAGTGCTAGAGATAGGAGACAGTTGAACACCGGGGAGCTGTTTTTT. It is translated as CSARDRRQLNTGELFF.

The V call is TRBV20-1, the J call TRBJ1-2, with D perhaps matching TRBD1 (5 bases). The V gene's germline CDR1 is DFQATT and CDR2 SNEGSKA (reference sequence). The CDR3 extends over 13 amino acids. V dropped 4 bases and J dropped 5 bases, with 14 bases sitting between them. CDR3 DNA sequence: TGCAGTGCTACCACCGGGACGGGTTATGGCTACACCTTC. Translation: CSATTGTGYGYTF.

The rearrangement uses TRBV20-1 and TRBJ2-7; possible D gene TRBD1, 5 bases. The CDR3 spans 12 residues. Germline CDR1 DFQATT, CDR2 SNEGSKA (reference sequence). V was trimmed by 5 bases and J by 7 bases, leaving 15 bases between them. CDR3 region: CSAAQGSGEQYF. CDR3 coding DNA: TGCAGTGCTGCCCAGGGTTCTGGGGAGCAGTACTTC.

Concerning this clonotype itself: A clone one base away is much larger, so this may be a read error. The DNA of the CDR3 is TGTGCCAGCAGCTTAGGAGGGATAGCGAACACTGAAGCTTTCTTT. This codes for CASSLGGIANTEAFF. The chain is built from TRBV11-3 and TRBJ1-1; D gene uncertain. Germline CDR1 SGHNT, CDR2 YENEEA. The CDR3 has 15 amino acids. V lost 1 base and J lost 1, with 10 bases in between.

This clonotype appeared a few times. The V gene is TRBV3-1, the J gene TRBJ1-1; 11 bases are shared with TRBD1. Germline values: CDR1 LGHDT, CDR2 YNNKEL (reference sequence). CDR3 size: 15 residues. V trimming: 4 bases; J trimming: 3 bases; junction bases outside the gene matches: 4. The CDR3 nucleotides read TGTGCCAGCAGCCTACGGACAGGGGGCTACACTGAAGCTTTCTTT. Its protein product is CASSLRTGGYTEAFF.

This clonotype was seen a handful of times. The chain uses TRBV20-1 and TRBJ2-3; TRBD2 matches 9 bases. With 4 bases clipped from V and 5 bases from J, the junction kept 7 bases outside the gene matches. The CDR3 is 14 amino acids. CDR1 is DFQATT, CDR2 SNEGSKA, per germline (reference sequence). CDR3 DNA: TGCAGTGCTACCGGAGCGGGGGGACTAGATACGCAGTATTTT. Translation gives CSATGAGGLDTQYF.

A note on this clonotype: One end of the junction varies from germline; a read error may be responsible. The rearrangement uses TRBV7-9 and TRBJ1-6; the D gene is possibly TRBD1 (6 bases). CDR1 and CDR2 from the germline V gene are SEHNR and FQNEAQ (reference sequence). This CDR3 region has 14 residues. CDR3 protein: CASSPREGVSPHHF. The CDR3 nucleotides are TGTGCCAGCAGCCCCCGTGAGGGGGTTTCACCCCACCACTTT.

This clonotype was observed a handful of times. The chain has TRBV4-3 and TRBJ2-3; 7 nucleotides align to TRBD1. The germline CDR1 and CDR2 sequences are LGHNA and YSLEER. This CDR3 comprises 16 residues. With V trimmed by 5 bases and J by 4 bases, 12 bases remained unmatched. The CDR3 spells CASSGVGTAEADTQYF. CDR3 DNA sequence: TGCGCCAGCAGCGGCGTTGGGACAGCCGAAGCAGATACGCAGTATTTT.

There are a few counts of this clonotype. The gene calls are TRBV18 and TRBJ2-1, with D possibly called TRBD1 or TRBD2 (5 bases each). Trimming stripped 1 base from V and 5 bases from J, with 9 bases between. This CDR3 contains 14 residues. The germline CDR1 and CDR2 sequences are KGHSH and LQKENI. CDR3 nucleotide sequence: TGTGCCAGCTCACCACAGGGGACCAACAATGAGCAGTTCTTC. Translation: CASSPQGTNNEQFF.

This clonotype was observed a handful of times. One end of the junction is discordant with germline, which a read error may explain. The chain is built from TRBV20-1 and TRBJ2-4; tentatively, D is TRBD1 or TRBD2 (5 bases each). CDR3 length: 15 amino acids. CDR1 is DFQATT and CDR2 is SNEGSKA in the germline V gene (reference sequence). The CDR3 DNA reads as TGCAGTGCTAGAGCCGGGACCGGATCCAACAACATTCAGTACTTC. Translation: CSARAGTGSNNIQYF.

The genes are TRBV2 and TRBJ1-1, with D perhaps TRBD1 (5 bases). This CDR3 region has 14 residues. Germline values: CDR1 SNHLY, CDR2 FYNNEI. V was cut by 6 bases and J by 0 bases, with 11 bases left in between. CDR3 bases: TGTGCCAGCAGGACAGCCGGAATGAACACTGAAGCTTTCTTT. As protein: CASRTAGMNTEAFF.

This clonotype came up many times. CDR3 nucleotides: TGCAGCGCCTCACAGGGGCAGCTCCAGCCCCAGCATTTT. It codes for CSASQGQLQPQHF. The V gene is TRBV29-1, the J gene TRBJ1-5, with 7 bases lining up with TRBD1. Germline loops: CDR1 SQVTM, CDR2 ANQGSEA. The junction had 10 bases not matched to a gene; V was cut back by 7 bases and J by 7 bases. This CDR3 is built from 13 residues. Based on the CDR3 plus reference TRBV29-1 and TRBJ1-5, the full variable domain is SAVISQKPSRDICQRGTSLTIQCQVDSQVTMMFWYRQQPGQSLTLIATANQGSEATYESGFVIDKFPISRPNLTFSTLTVSNMSPEDSSIYLCSASQGQLQPQHFGDGTRLSIL.